This record looks at one T cell receptor beta chain sequence and its context. This entry comes from a study of shared clonotypes between healthy human individuals. V was pared by 0 bases and J by 5 bases, with 20 bases between. The CDR3 totals 17 residues. Per germline, CDR1 SGHRS and CDR2 YFSETQ. The data were produced by immunoSEQ multiplex PCR, yet TCRdb's version contains in-frame clones alone and is incomplete. The sample records 2 million to 2.5 million clones, approximately 95% being singletons. The gene calls are TRBV5-1 and TRBJ2-5, with D tentatively TRBD1 or TRBD2 (6 bases each). The TCR comes from a man aged 18 to 30 in good health. Specimen: naive CD4+ T cells sorted from blood. Noted subset: CD45RA+ positively selected. In DNA, the CDR3 is TGCGCCAGCAGCTTGGCCCTGAAGGAGGGGGTAATGGAGACCCAGTACTTC. This translates into CASSLALKEGVMETQYF. The complete variable domain, with remaining parts taken from reference TRBV5-1 and TRBJ2-5, reads KAGVTQTPRYLIKTRGQQVTLSCSPISGHRSVSWYQQTPGQGLQFLFEYFSETQRNKGNFPGRFSGRQFSNSRSEMNVSTLELGDSALYLCASSLALKEGVMETQYFGPGTRLLVL.